The clone carrying this TCR beta chain was detected a few times. Its specificity is not known. Trimming removed 6 bases from V and 1 base from J, with 9 bases in between. CDR1 and CDR2 from the germline V gene are MNHEY and SVGEGT. The CDR3 sequence is 13 residues long. This entry is derived from a study of early T cells in non-severe SARS-CoV-2 infection. Individual cDNA molecules carried attached unique molecular identifiers. TCRdb itself ran the 5' RACE reads through MiXCR, one entry per CDR3 protein. Of tens of thousands of distinct CDR3 sequences in the sample, approximately 15% are singletons; the top ten hold 5% to 5.5%. Notes on the study in general: Matching results from VDJdb favored anti-spike CD8 responses, leaving private and CD4 specificities undetected.

V gene TRBV6-2 or TRBV6-3 combines with J gene TRBJ2-5; D uncertain. The material sequenced was whole blood, taken at baseline. The TCR sequence derives from an adult who was a healthcare worker with PCR-confirmed SARS-CoV-2 infection or an uninfected control (not recorded which). The CDR3 DNA reads TGTGCCAGCAGGGATCGGATCCAAGAGACCCAGTACTTC. It yields the protein CASRDRIQETQYF.